This entry is about one T cell receptor beta chain. This entry belongs to a study of blood T cell repertoires in COVID-19. Study background: Sample material is recorded as cDNA or gDNA derived from T cells, B-cell-depleted T cells, or PBMCs.

Clinical histories supplied by participants themselves formed the basis of cohort assignment. J was trimmed by 0 bases and V by 0 bases; bases with no gene match: 13. The germline V gene encodes CDR1 SGHTS and CDR2 YDEGEE. The CDR3 runs to 19 residues. The protocol was immunoSEQ multiplex PCR, while the TCRdb copy is restricted to in-frame clones and leaves out a portion. The sample includes 250,000 to 300,000 clones, around 92% of them seen just once. The sequencing input was PBMCs or T cells enriched from blood (not recorded which). V and J are TRBV5-8 and TRBJ2-3; 7 bases align to TRBD2. The clonotype comes from a woman aged 55-75 years who had recovered from COVID-19. The CDR3: CASSLAASGYLPSTDTQYF. The CDR3 DNA reads TGTGCCAGCAGCTTGGCCGCTAGCGGATACCTACCTAGCACAGATACGCAGTATTTT.